Listed here are 27 T cell receptor beta chains from one sample, sequenced in a study of shared clonotypes between healthy human individuals. Only in-frame clones appear in the TCRdb table, and some are missing; sequencing was by immunoSEQ multiplex PCR. The sample carries approximately 2.1 million clones, approximately 95% recorded once. Sequencing was carried out using naive CD4+ T cells from PBMCs. This sample's subset: CD45RA+ positively selected. The receptors derive from a man younger than 35 in good health. Some clones in this sample may be carry-over from other donors' samples.

This chain joins TRBV27 and TRBJ1-1; no reliable D call. Germline V gives CDR1 MNHEY, CDR2 SMNVEV (reference sequence). The CDR3 consists of 14 residues. V was pared by 2 bases and J by 8 bases, with 15 bases between. Written as DNA, the CDR3 is TGTGCCAGCAGTTTACGATATGGAGGGTTGGAAGCTTTCTTT. Translated: CASSLRYGGLEAFF.

The V call is TRBV28, the J call TRBJ1-1, with D possibly being TRBD1 (5 bases). The CDR3 has 14 amino acids. V was clipped by 4 bases and J by 0 bases, with 9 bases between them. Per germline, CDR1 MDHEN and CDR2 SYDVKM. CDR3 coding DNA: TGTGCCAGCAGTTGGGGGGTCATGAACACTGAAGCTTTCTTT. Protein sequence: CASSWGVMNTEAFF.

The table lists this clone with a few counts. This chain links TRBV28 with TRBJ2-4; 7 bases agree with TRBD2. V lost 3 bases to trimming and J lost 13 bases; unmatched junction nucleotides: 6. CDR1 is MDHEN and CDR2 is SYDVKM in the germline V gene. The CDR3 is 12 residues long. The DNA for the CDR3 is TGTGCCAGCAGTTTCTCCGGGACTAAACAGTACTTC. This codes for CASSFSGTKQYF.

The genes are TRBV7-2 and TRBJ2-1, with TRBD2 matching 8 bases. The J segment lost 5 bases and the V segment lost 5 bases, leaving 8 bases of the junction unmatched. Germline-derived CDR1 and CDR2 are SGHTA and FQGNSA. The CDR3 is 15 amino acids. CDR3 DNA sequence: TGTGCCAGCAGCCCTACGGGAGGGAGAGACAATGAGCAGTTCTTC. It yields the protein CASSPTGGRDNEQFF.

The CDR3 reads CASRQGFEKLFF. The CDR3 nucleotides are TGTGCCAGTAGGCAGGGCTTCGAAAAACTGTTTTTT. This chain joins TRBV19 and TRBJ1-4, with D perhaps matching TRBD1 (5 bases). With 6 bases removed from V and 8 bases from J, the gap between germline ends came to 10 bases. Germline V gene data show CDR1 as LNHDA and CDR2 as SQIVND (reference sequence). CDR3 length: 12 amino acids. Full variable domain (remainder filled in from reference TRBV19 and TRBJ1-4): DGGITQSPKYLFRKEGQNVTLSCEQNLNHDAMYWYRQDPGQGLRLIYYSQIVNDFQKGDIAEGYSVSREKKESFPLTVTSAQKNPTAFYLCASRQGFEKLFFGSGTQLSVL.

This clone was picked up a small number of times. The chain couples TRBV5-4 to TRBJ2-7; D not certain. Trimming removed 2 bases at V and 7 bases at J, with 7 bases between. The length of the CDR3 is 11 residues. Germline CDR1 SGHNT, CDR2 YYREEE (reference sequence). The CDR3 nucleotides are TGTGCCAGCAGCTTTCTGGGAGAGCAGTACTTC. As protein: CASSFLGEQYF.

This chain uses TRBV5-1 with TRBJ2-1; TRBD1 or TRBD2 may be the D gene (6 bases each). Trimming left V 3 bases short and J 0 bases short, with 16 bases between. There are 17 residues in the CDR3. Per the germline V gene, CDR1 is SGHRS and CDR2 is YFSETQ. The chain's CDR3 is CASSSWGGQISYNEQFF. The DNA for the CDR3 is TGCGCCAGCAGCTCTTGGGGAGGACAGATCTCCTACAATGAGCAGTTCTTC.

The chain recombines TRBV11-2 with TRBJ1-2; no reliable D call. Germline CDR1 and CDR2: SGHAT and FQNNGV. CDR3 length: 13 residues. V lost 5 bases to trimming and J lost 6 bases, with 13 bases between them. CDR3 in amino acids: CASSQTLLDGYTF. The CDR3 nucleotides are TGTGCCAGCAGCCAGACACTCCTTGATGGCTACACCTTC.

The genes are TRBV7-2 and TRBJ1-4; D call uncertain. Germline V gives CDR1 SGHTA, CDR2 FQGNSA. Trimming removed 1 base at V and 8 bases at J, with 8 bases between. This CDR3 region has 13 residues. The CDR3 region has the DNA TGTGCCAGCAGCTTAGGGCTTAGGGAAAAACTGTTTTTT. This codes for CASSLGLREKLFF.

The chain combines TRBV19 with TRBJ2-7; 7 nucleotides match TRBD2. This CDR3 has 15 residues. From germline, CDR1 is LNHDA and CDR2 SQIVND (reference sequence). J gave up 4 bases and V 3 bases, and 9 bases lay outside the gene matches. The CDR3 DNA follows: TGTGCCAGTAGTATCTTTCCGGGAGCGGGGTACGAGCAGTACTTC. Protein: CASSIFPGAGYEQYF.

The gene calls are TRBV2 and TRBJ1-1; D remains unclear. V was cut by 7 bases and J by 3 bases, with 12 bases left in between. CDR3 length equals 13 residues. CDR1 and CDR2 (germline): SNHLY, FYNNEI. The CDR3 region is CASIDMGYTEAFF. The DNA for the CDR3 is TGTGCCAGCATTGATATGGGGTACACTGAAGCTTTCTTT.

This clone was found once. This chain connects TRBV4-1 to TRBJ2-2; 8 positions agree with TRBD1. This CDR3 region has 17 residues. The trim removed 7 bases at V and 2 bases at J, leaving 12 bases unmatched. In germline, CDR1 is MGHRA, CDR2 YSYEKL. CDR3 coding DNA: TGCGCCAGCACTCACGGTCTTGGACAGGGAAACACCGGGGAGCTGTTTTTT. Translation gives CASTHGLGQGNTGELFF.

The chain recombines TRBV4-1 with TRBJ2-5; 9 positions agree with TRBD2. This CDR3 is built from 16 residues. Trimming at V came to 3 bases and at J to 4 bases, leaving 9 bases not matched to a gene. Germline CDR1 MGHRA, CDR2 YSYEKL. The CDR3 loop reads CASSHPGLAVSETQYF. Here the CDR3 DNA reads TGCGCCAGCAGCCATCCGGGACTAGCTGTGTCAGAGACCCAGTACTTC.

The gene calls are TRBV2 and TRBJ1-4, with no clear D. Germline CDR1 and CDR2: SNHLY and FYNNEI. V lost 6 bases to trimming and J lost 7 bases, with 18 bases between them. The CDR3 has 15 amino acids. CDR3 nucleotide sequence: TGTGCCAGCAGCCAACTACCTTCCGGTATTGAAAAACTGTTTTTT. Amino acids: CASSQLPSGIEKLFF.

The V call is TRBV5-6, the J call TRBJ2-5; possibly TRBD1 for D (5 bases). Germline loops: CDR1 SGHDT, CDR2 YYEEEE. This CDR3 contains 14 residues. V lost 3 bases and J lost 4, with 13 bases in between. The CDR3 here is CASSWGSAIETQYF. The CDR3 bases are TGTGCCAGCAGCTGGGGCAGCGCTATAGAGACCCAGTACTTC. Drawing the rest from reference TRBV5-6 and TRBJ2-5, the complete variable domain is DAGVTQSPTHLIKTRGQQVTLRCSPKSGHDTVSWYQQALGQGPQFIFQYYEEEERQRGNFPDRFSGHQFPNYSSELNVNALLLGDSALYLCASSWGSAIETQYFGPGTRLLVL.

The chain combines TRBV7-2 with TRBJ1-2; D gene unclear. The CDR3 has 15 residues. V was clipped by 0 bases and J by 1 base, with 9 bases between them. From germline, CDR1 is SGHTA and CDR2 FQGNSA. CDR3 sequence reads: CASSLAFRVNYGYTF. CDR3 DNA sequence: TGTGCCAGCAGCTTAGCGTTCCGGGTTAACTATGGCTACACCTTC. The whole variable domain, filled in from reference TRBV7-2 and TRBJ1-2, reads GAGVSQSPSNKVTEKGKDVELRCDPISGHTALYWYRQSLGQGLEFLIYFQGNSAPDKSGLPSDRFSAERTGGSVSTLTIQRTQQEDSAVYLCASSLAFRVNYGYTFGSGTRLTVV.

The chain uses TRBV7-2 and TRBJ1-2; D call uncertain. Trimming removed 3 bases from V and 8 bases from J, with 7 bases in between. CDR1 and CDR2 from the germline V gene are SGHTA and FQGNSA. The CDR3 runs to 11 residues. The DNA for the CDR3 is TGTGCCAGCAGCTTGGTGAGGGGCTACACCTTC. Translating gives CASSLVRGYTF.

Of note for this clone: Germline and junction disagree at one end, which may indicate a read error. The chain joins TRBV29-1 to TRBJ2-2, with 7 bases fitting TRBD1. This CDR3 is built from 14 residues. Looked up from germline, CDR1 is SQVTM and CDR2 is ANQGSEA. In DNA, the CDR3 is TGCAGCGTTAAAGAGGCAGGGGGTCCCGGGGAGCTGTTTTTT. This codes for CSVKEAGGPGELFF.

This clone was counted a few times. V usage is TRBV2 and J usage is TRBJ1-4; D possibly corresponds to TRBD1 (6 bases). Trimming took 6 bases from V and 7 from J, leaving 9 bases between them. Germline CDR1 reads SNHLY; CDR2 reads FYNNEI. CDR3 size: 12 residues. CDR3 loop: CASRGAGEKLFF. The CDR3 bases are TGTGCCAGCAGGGGGGCTGGTGAAAAACTGTTTTTT.

This clone was seen a handful of times. The same CDR3 also results from other DNA sequences found in this sample. The chain joins TRBV28 to TRBJ1-5; D unclear. Germline V gene sequence: CDR1 MDHEN, CDR2 SYDVKM. Trimming cost V 6 bases and J 2 bases, with 8 bases left between them. The CDR3 runs to 13 residues. In DNA, the CDR3 is TGTGCCAGCAGCCCTCTGGGCAATCAGCCCCAGCATTTT. Its protein product is CASSPLGNQPQHF.

V gene TRBV10-1 combines with J gene TRBJ2-1; 12 bases match TRBD2. With 2 bases clipped from V and 10 bases from J, the junction kept 9 bases outside the gene matches. Germline V gene data show CDR1 as WNHNN and CDR2 as SYGVQD (reference sequence). CDR3 size: 16 residues. In DNA form, the CDR3 reads TGCGCCAGCAGTGAGGGACTAGCGGGAAAAGAAGCAGAGCAGTTCTTC. Protein product: CASSEGLAGKEAEQFF.

This clone was seen more than once but under ten times. The rearrangement joins TRBV6-1 to TRBJ1-2; D may be TRBD1 (5 bases). Germline V lookup: CDR1 MNHNS, CDR2 SASEGT. The CDR3 extends over 14 amino acids. With 4 bases removed from V and 2 bases from J, the gap between germline ends came to 11 bases. The DNA for the CDR3 is TGTGCCAGCAGTGCCGGGGGAAAAAACTATGGCTACACCTTC. Protein sequence: CASSAGGKNYGYTF.

The rearrangement joins TRBV29-1 to TRBJ1-1; possible D gene TRBD1, 5 bases. The V end lost 5 bases, the J end lost 4 bases, and 17 bases lay between the germline ends. CDR3 size: 14 residues. CDR1 is SQVTM and CDR2 is ANQGSEA in the germline V gene. The CDR3 region is CSVFRNGGGTEAFF. The DNA of the CDR3 is TGCAGCGTTTTCAGGAATGGGGGGGGCACTGAAGCTTTCTTT.

The rearrangement links TRBV19 to TRBJ2-2, with a possible D match to TRBD2 (5 bases). Germline CDR1 is LNHDA and CDR2 is SQIVND (reference sequence). V gave up 3 bases and J gave up 6 bases, with 14 bases separating them. The CDR3 loop spans 15 amino acids. The CDR3 sequence is CASSMGAEEAGELFF. CDR3 bases: TGTGCCAGTAGTATGGGAGCGGAAGAGGCCGGGGAGCTGTTTTTT.

V is TRBV7-2 and J is TRBJ1-2; 8 bases fit TRBD1. Losses at the gene ends were 3 bases for V and 6 bases for J; bases not matched to a gene: 9. This CDR3 is 15 amino acids long. Germline CDR1 and CDR2: SGHTA and FQGNSA. This CDR3 reads CASSLGAGGAHGYTF. The CDR3 nucleotides are TGTGCCAGCAGCTTGGGGGCAGGGGGCGCCCATGGCTACACCTTC.

This clone occurred a few times. This rearrangement joins TRBV5-1 to TRBJ1-3, with unresolved D. V was clipped by 0 bases and J by 3 bases, with 10 bases between them. Germline V gene data show CDR1 as SGHRS and CDR2 as YFSETQ. The CDR3 totals 15 residues. CDR3 protein: CASSLGAGFGNTIYF. DNA for the CDR3: TGCGCCAGCAGCTTGGGTGCCGGCTTTGGAAACACCATATATTTT.

The chain employs TRBV5-4 and TRBJ2-3; D may be TRBD1 (6 bases). The CDR3 spans 15 residues. V was trimmed by 4 bases and J by 2 bases, leaving 14 bases between them. Germline V CDR1 and CDR2: SGHNT, YYREEE (reference sequence). The CDR3 reads CASSPGTLFTDTQYF. DNA of the CDR3: TGTGCCAGCAGCCCGGGGACATTATTCACAGATACGCAGTATTTT.